The present entry profiles one T cell receptor (beta chain) with its context. The table came from immunoSEQ multiplex PCR; TCRdb's copy has only in-frame clones and leaves some out. The profile shows some 93,000 clones, 88% of them singletons. The CDR3 runs to 15 residues. V lost 5 bases, J lost 0 bases, and 4 bases stayed unmatched. Germline V CDR1 and CDR2: LNHDA, SQIVND (reference sequence). This specimen comes from a study of T cell responses to AZD1222 COVID-19 vaccine. V gene TRBV19 combines with J gene TRBJ1-5; TRBD1 agrees at 7 bases. The material sequenced was peripheral blood, taken 28 days after the second AZD1222 dose. This clonotype originated in an adult who received the AZD1222 COVID-19 vaccine. The CDR3 region is CASSPTGHSNQPQHF. Here the CDR3 DNA reads TGTGCCAGTAGTCCGACAGGGCATAGCAATCAGCCCCAGCATTTT.